The rows below give T cell receptor beta chains drawn from one sample of a study of OX40 agonist ivuxolimab in advanced cancers. Some clones are missing from TCRdb's copy, which holds only in-frame ones; the method was immunoSEQ multiplex PCR. The sample consists of almost 200 clones, about 76% of them appearing once. The material was obtained in a trial of the OX40 agonist ivuxolimab. These receptors all come from an adult with an advanced solid tumor such as melanoma, head and neck, liver or kidney cancer. Each CDR3 is given with its conserved first and last residue. A D gene is named only where the DNA matches it firmly. Clone size, where shown, is once, few, many, or a class for clones that have expanded.

abundance | j_gene | v_gene | d_gene | CDR3nt | CDR3aa
. | TRBJ1-3 | TRBV19 | . | TGTGCCAGTAGTATTAGGGGTGGAGTCTCTGGAAACACCATATATTTT | CASSIRGGVSGNTIYF
few | TRBJ1-3 | TRBV6-8 | . | TGTGCCAGCAGTTACGGTTCAGGAGTAGGTGGAAACACCATATATTTT | CASSYGSGVGGNTIYF
hyperexpanded | TRBJ2-7 | TRBV10-2 | TRBD1 | TGCGCCAGCAGTGAGTCTGGGACAGGGGCCACCTACGAGCAGTACTTC | CASSESGTGATYEQYF
once | TRBJ2-1 | TRBV15 | TRBD2 | TGTGCCACCAGGGGGACTAGCGGGAGCAATGAGCAGTTCTTC | CATRGTSGSNEQFF
. | TRBJ2-7 | TRBV30 | TRBD1 | TGTGCCTGCCGGGACAGAACCTACGAGCAGTACTTC | CACRDRTYEQYF
. | TRBJ2-5 | TRBV6-8 | TRBD1 | TGTGCCAGCAGTCTACAGGGGACCCAAGAGACCCAGTACTTC | CASSLQGTQETQYF
. | TRBJ2-5 | TRBV11-3 | TRBD2 | TGTGCCAGCAGCTTAATGGGGGAAGCGGGGGAGACCCAGTACTTC | CASSLMGEAGETQYF
. | TRBJ2-3 | TRBV19 | . | TGTGCCAGTAGTGTGGACATACGCACAGATACGCAGTATTTT | CASSVDIRTDTQYF
few | TRBJ2-1 | TRBV11-3 | TRBD1 | TGTGCCAGCAGTATTGGACAGGGACGCTACAATGAGCAGTTCTTC | CASSIGQGRYNEQFF
few | TRBJ1-2 | TRBV19 | TRBD1 | TGTGCCAGTAGTACTCCGGACAGGCCGTTCTATGGCTACACCTTC | CASSTPDRPFYGYTF
. | TRBJ2-5 | TRBV19 | TRBD2 | TGTGCCAGTAGTAACGGACTAGCGGGAGCGGAGACCCAGTACTTC | CASSNGLAGAETQYF
few | TRBJ2-3 | TRBV29-1 | TRBD2 | TGCAGCGTGGCGGGACTAGCGGGCACAGATACGCAGTATTTT | CSVAGLAGTDTQYF
once | TRBJ2-1 | TRBV29-1 | . | TGCAGCGTTGACGCAGGGGGGATGGATGAGCAGTTCTTC | CSVDAGGMDEQFF
once | TRBJ2-2 | TRBV6-8 | . | TGTGCCAGCAGTGCGACAGGGAACACCGGGGAGCTGTTTTTT | CASSATGNTGELFF
few | TRBJ2-4 | TRBV18 | . | TGTGCCAGCAGCACGGAGGAGGCCAAAAACATTCAGTACTTC | CASSTEEAKNIQYF
. | TRBJ1-1 | TRBV6-4 | . | TGTGCCAGCAGTTCAGGGCGGAAAGCTTTCTTT | CASSSGRKAFF
. | TRBJ2-1 | TRBV6-8 | . | TGTGCCAGCAGTAGACAGGCTTTATACAATGAGCAGTTCTTC | CASSRQALYNEQFF
. | TRBJ1-2 | TRBV7-1 | TRBD1 | TGTGCCAGCAGCGAGACAGGGGTCTATGGCTACACCTTC | CASSETGVYGYTF
hyperexpanded | TRBJ1-1 | TRBV11-3 | TRBD1 | TGTGCCAGCAGCCCGACAGGGGTTGGGACTGAAGCTTTCTTT | CASSPTGVGTEAFF
once | TRBJ2-5 | TRBV19 | . | TGTGCCTGGACTGGGGCGGCAGGTCAAGAGACCCAGTACTTC | CAWTGAAGQETQYF
. | TRBJ2-1 | TRBV11-3 | TRBD2 | TGTGCCAGCAGCGCCCCGGGACTAGCGGGAGGAGAGCAGTTCTTC | CASSAPGLAGGEQFF
. | TRBJ2-3 | TRBV19 | . | TGTGCCAGTACCCATTATGGGGGTAGGAGCACAGATACGCAGTATTTT | CASTHYGGRSTDTQYF
. | TRBJ2-2 | TRBV12-1 | . | TGTGCCAGCAGCGTGACTAGCGGGGGGGTTATGAACACCGGGGAGCTGTTTTTT | CASSVTSGGVMNTGELFF
. | TRBJ2-2 | TRBV11-3 | TRBD2 | TGTGCCAGCAGCTCATACGGACTAGGTTCCACCGGGGAGCTGTTTTTT | CASSSYGLGSTGELFF
. | TRBJ2-1 | TRBV4-3 | . | TGCGCCAGCAGCCAAGATTTTGGAGATTTCTCCTACAATGAGCAGTTCTTC | CASSQDFGDFSYNEQFF
. | TRBJ1-2 | TRBV7-8 | . | TGTGCCAGCAGCCAAATAAAGGCAGGGCGATATGGCTACACCTTC | CASSQIKAGRYGYTF
once | TRBJ1-1 | TRBV11-3 | . | TGTGCCAGCAGCTTAGAGTCCATGGGCACTGAAGCTTTCTTT | CASSLESMGTEAFF
. | TRBJ2-5 | TRBV7-2 | TRBD2 | TGTGCCAGCAGCCCCGACGGGGGGGGAGAGACCCAGTACTTC | CASSPDGGGETQYF
. | TRBJ2-7 | TRBV16 | . | TGTGCCAGCAGCCCGGGACAAACCTACGAGCAGTACTTC | CASSPGQTYEQYF
hyperexpanded | TRBJ1-3 | TRBV19 | . | TGTGCCAGTAGTATCAGGGGCGGGACCGGCTCTGGAAACACCATATATTTT | CASSIRGGTGSGNTIYF
. | TRBJ2-7 | TRBV7-1 | . | TGTGCCAGCAGCTTAGAAGTCAGGTTAGCCTACGAGCAGTACTTC | CASSLEVRLAYEQYF
. | TRBJ2-5 | TRBV18 | TRBD1 | TGTGCCAGCTCAACAGGGGTTGGCCAAGAGACCCAGTACTTC | CASSTGVGQETQYF
. | TRBJ2-3 | TRBV19 | . | TGTGCCAGTAGTATAGATAGGGGAGGTATTGGTGATACGCAGTATTTT | CASSIDRGGIGDTQYF
. | TRBJ1-1 | TRBV19 | TRBD1 | TGTGCCAGTACCCCCCCCAGGGGGGAAGCTTTCTTT | CASTPPRGEAFF
. | TRBJ2-4 | TRBV11-3 | . | TGTGCCAGCAGAGGAAACAGGGACGGGACCAAAAACATTCAGTACTTC | CASRGNRDGTKNIQYF
. | TRBJ2-3 | TRBV6-8 | . | TGTGCCATCCGGGACTCAGGGGAGGTCACAGATACGCAGTATTTT | CAIRDSGEVTDTQYF
. | TRBJ1-2 | TRBV19 | TRBD1 | TGTGCCAGTAGTATACGAGGCGGGACAGGGGCGTATGGCTACACCTTC | CASSIRGGTGAYGYTF
. | TRBJ2-5 | TRBV5-1 | TRBD1 | TGCGCCAGCAGCCCCGGGACAGGGGAGTTTGGAGAGACCCAGTACTTC | CASSPGTGEFGETQYF
few | TRBJ2-7 | TRBV11-3 | . | TGTGCCAGCAGCCGGGACATGTGGACCTACGAGCAGTACTTC | CASSRDMWTYEQYF
. | TRBJ1-1 | TRBV6-8 | . | TGTGCCAGCAGGAGACAGGTGAACACTGAAGCTTTCTTT | CASRRQVNTEAFF
. | TRBJ2-2 | TRBV6-8 | . | TGTGCCAGCAGACAGGGGAACACCGGGGAGCTGTTTTTT | CASRQGNTGELFF
. | TRBJ2-7 | TRBV29-1 | TRBD1 | TGCAGCGTTGTTGTTACAGGGGTCGAGCAGTACTTC | CSVVVTGVEQYF
once | TRBJ1-6 | TRBV29-1 | . | TGCAGCGTGGGGGAGGTTTATAATTCACCCCTCCACTTT | CSVGEVYNSPLHF
few | TRBJ2-3 | TRBV11-3 | . | TGTGCTAGCAGCTCAGGACTGGGGGCCACAGATACGCAGTATTTT | CASSSGLGATDTQYF
. | TRBJ2-1 | TRBV6-8 | TRBD1 | TGTGCCAGCAGTTACTTCTCCGGGACAGGGCTATACAATGAGCAGTTCTTC | CASSYFSGTGLYNEQFF
. | TRBJ2-3 | TRBV7-5 | . | TGTGCCAGCAGCTTAGAACCGGGGGTATATAGCACAGATACGCAGTATTTT | CASSLEPGVYSTDTQYF
. | TRBJ1-2 | TRBV29-1 | . | TGCAGCGCCATCGGGGGGCGCTTAGGCTACACCTTC | CSAIGGRLGYTF
. | TRBJ2-1 | TRBV5-1 | TRBD2 | TGCGCCAGCAGCGGCACTAGCGGGGGCCTGGTGGATGAGCAGTTCTTC | CASSGTSGGLVDEQFF
. | TRBJ2-5 | TRBV6-9 | TRBD2 | TGTGCCAGCAGTTATTTCGGGGGAGGGGAGACCCAGTACTTC | CASSYFGGGETQYF
. | TRBJ2-2 | TRBV7-1 | . | TGTGCCAGCAGCTCGGACACGACGACCGGGGAGCTGTTTTTT | CASSSDTTTGELFF
. | TRBJ1-5 | TRBV10-2 | . | TGCGCCACCTCAGCCTATAGCAATCAGCCCCAGCATTTT | CATSAYSNQPQHF
. | TRBJ1-4 | TRBV6-8 | . | TGTGCCACAAAACCGGCAACTAATGAAAAACTGTTTTTT | CATKPATNEKLFF
few | TRBJ1-1 | TRBV6-8 | TRBD1 | TGTGCCAGCAGGACCCTGACAGGGGTCACTGAAGCTTTCTTT | CASRTLTGVTEAFF
. | TRBJ2-5 | TRBV19 | TRBD1 | TGTGCCAGTAGTATAACCGCAGGGGGCGCGGGGGAGACCCAGTACTTC | CASSITAGGAGETQYF
. | TRBJ2-3 | TRBV6-8 | TRBD2 | TGTGCCAGCGGGAATGGACTAGGCACAGATACGCAGTATTTT | CASGNGLGTDTQYF
few | TRBJ1-1 | TRBV6-1 | TRBD1 | TGTGCCAGCAGTGAAGAAGCAGGGGGGAACACTGAAGCTTTCTTT | CASSEEAGGNTEAFF
. | TRBJ2-5 | TRBV5-1 | . | TGCGCCAGCAGCTTCGCAGGGGCGGATGAGACCCAGTACTTC | CASSFAGADETQYF